The rows below give T cell receptor beta chains drawn from one sample of a study of T cells of healthy individuals. TCRdb passed the 5' RACE reads through MiXCR, listing each CDR3 protein once. The table includes approximately 50,000 distinct CDR3 sequences, roughly 15% detected once. These receptors were obtained from a human donor in good health. The CDR3 runs from the conserved cysteine through the conserved F or W. A D gene is named only where the DNA matches it firmly. Size tells how often a clone was seen (once, few, many) or the class of an expanded clone, and some rows leave it out.

TGTGCCAGCATGACATCAGGAGTGAACACTGAAGCTTTCTTT CASMTSGVNTEAFF NA many TRBJ1-1 TRBV28
TGTGCCAGCAGCCTGGACTGGATGGGAGAGCAGTTCTTC CASSLDWMGEQFF NA many TRBJ2-1 TRBV2
TGCAGTGCTATAACTCCCCTGGGGACCAAAAACATTCAGTACTTC CSAITPLGTKNIQYF NA many TRBJ2-4 TRBV20-1
TGTGCCAGCAGTTGGACAGGGAACAATGAGCAGTTCTTC CASSWTGNNEQFF TRBD1 few TRBJ2-1 TRBV6-2/TRBV6-3
TGTGCCAGCAGCTCCCCTAGAAACAATGAGCAGTTCTTC CASSSPRNNEQFF NA many TRBJ2-1 TRBV5-6
TGTGCCAGCTCACCAAATACAGGGGGCTTTGGGAATGAGCAGTTCTTC CASSPNTGGFGNEQFF TRBD1 NA TRBJ2-1 TRBV18
TGCGCCAGCTATGCCGGTGGGCACACTGAAGCTTTCTTT CASYAGGHTEAFF NA few TRBJ1-1 TRBV5-1
TGCGCCAGCAGCACAGAACGTACAGGCGATGGCTACACCTTC CASSTERTGDGYTF NA once TRBJ1-2 TRBV5-1
TGTGCCAGCAGTTACCCCGGGACTAGCGGGGGGGGGCAGGGGAATGAGCAGTTCTTC CASSYPGTSGGGQGNEQFF TRBD2 many TRBJ2-1 TRBV6-5
TGTGCCAGCAGCCGTACAGGCTACGCTAACTATGGCTACACCTTC CASSRTGYANYGYTF NA NA TRBJ1-2 TRBV6-5
TGCGCCAGCAGCCAAGAGTCCCATCGGGGGAATCAGCCCCAGCATTTT CASSQESHRGNQPQHF NA many TRBJ1-5 TRBV4-3
TGTGCCATCAGTGAGTCAAGAGAATCTAACTATGGCTACACCTTC CAISESRESNYGYTF NA few TRBJ1-2 TRBV10-3
TGTGCCAGCAGTGAGCCAGGGGAAACCTACGAGCAGTCCTACGAGCAGTACTTC CASSEPGETYEQSYEQYF NA few TRBJ2-7 TRBV25-1
TGCAGCGTTGAAGACAATGAGAACTATGGCTACACCTTC CSVEDNENYGYTF NA NA TRBJ1-2 TRBV29-1
TGTGCCACCAGTGACGCACAGGGGGCCCGGGAGCAGTACTTC CATSDAQGAREQYF TRBD1 many TRBJ2-7 TRBV24-1
TGTGCCAGCAGTTTGGACTATAATTCACCCCTCCACTTT CASSLDYNSPLHF NA many TRBJ1-6 TRBV12-3/TRBV12-4
TGCAGTGTCATCCCGACTAGCGGGAGCCTCTACGAGCAGTACTTC CSVIPTSGSLYEQYF TRBD2 NA TRBJ2-7 TRBV20-1
TGTGCCAGCGGGGGACTAGCGGGAGCGGCCGGGGAGCTGTTTTTT CASGGLAGAAGELFF TRBD2 NA TRBJ2-2 TRBV2
TGTGCCAGACAGAGAGAGGGCGGGAATCAGCCCCAGCATTTT CARQREGGNQPQHF NA NA TRBJ1-5 TRBV5-5
TGCAGCGTTGAAGATGGAAAGGGAGGTGAAGAGACCCAGTACTTC CSVEDGKGGEETQYF NA many TRBJ2-5 TRBV29-1
TGCAGCGTGGCTAGCGGGGGGGCGCGGGAGACCCAGTACTTC CSVASGGARETQYF TRBD2 many TRBJ2-5 TRBV29-1
TGTGCCAGCAGTCCGACAGGGGATGGCTACACCTTC CASSPTGDGYTF TRBD1 many TRBJ1-2 TRBV6-1
TGCAGCGCTGCGGGACTTGCCTCCTACGAGCAGTACTTC CSAAGLASYEQYF NA many TRBJ2-7 TRBV29-1
TGTGCCAGCAGCGCCTCAGGTACCTCGGGGGAGCAGTACTTC CASSASGTSGEQYF NA many TRBJ2-7 TRBV9
TGTGCCAGCAGCTCCTATACTAGGAATGAGCAGTTCTTC CASSSYTRNEQFF NA many TRBJ2-1 TRBV7-2
TGTGCCAGCAGTCTTCTGAGGGGAGAATCCTACAATGAGCAGTTCTTC CASSLLRGESYNEQFF NA NA TRBJ2-1 TRBV6-1
TGCAGTGCTACAGAACTAGCGGGAGGAAACATTCAGTACTTC CSATELAGGNIQYF TRBD2 many TRBJ2-4 TRBV20-1
TGTGCCAGCAGTTATGGGGTTGGAGCCTACGAGCAGTACTTC CASSYGVGAYEQYF NA many TRBJ2-7 TRBV27
TGTGCCAGCAGTCAGAGCGGGGGGGCAGAAATCCACACCGGGGAGCTGTTTTTT CASSQSGGAEIHTGELFF TRBD2 many TRBJ2-2 TRBV6-2/TRBV6-3
TGTGCCAGCAGCTTAGACGCTGGCGGACAGGGTGGGGAAAAACTGTTTTTT CASSLDAGGQGGEKLFF TRBD1 few TRBJ1-4 TRBV11-2
TGCAGTGTGCCCCTCACTTCGAACACCGGGGAGCTGTTTTTT CSVPLTSNTGELFF NA many TRBJ2-2 TRBV20-1
TGTGCCAGCAGTTACTCCGGGACAGGGTCCCCCGAGCAGTACTTC CASSYSGTGSPEQYF TRBD1 many TRBJ2-7 TRBV6-5
TGTGCCAGCAGTGAAGCCAAGCGGACCTACAATGAGCAGTTCTTC CASSEAKRTYNEQFF NA many TRBJ2-1 TRBV2
TGTGCCAGCAGCATGGACGTCGGGGATGAGCAGTTCTTC CASSMDVGDEQFF NA many TRBJ2-1 TRBV7-9
TGCAGCGTGCAGGGGGTCGGGGATCAGCCCCAGCATTTT CSVQGVGDQPQHF TRBD1 many TRBJ1-5 TRBV29-1
TGTGCCACCAGTGCTGGGGGGCCGGGGAAAATACAGGGTAGCAATCAGCCCCAGCATTTT CATSAGGPGKIQGSNQPQHF NA NA TRBJ1-5 TRBV24-1
TGTGCCTGGAGTGTAGGGGCGAACACTGAAGCTTTCTTT CAWSVGANTEAFF NA few TRBJ1-1 TRBV30
TGCAGCGTTCTGCGGGGGGGCGGTCAAGAGACCCAGTACTTC CSVLRGGGQETQYF TRBD2 many TRBJ2-5 TRBV29-1
TGTGCCAGTAGGGGGACAGGGGAGTCCTACGAGCAGTACTTC CASRGTGESYEQYF TRBD1 many TRBJ2-7 TRBV19
TGTGCCAGCAGTGTGGCGGGAGGGCACCAAGGCGGGGAGCTGTTTTTT CASSVAGGHQGGELFF TRBD2 few TRBJ2-2 TRBV6-5
TGTGCCAGCTCACCCCGACAGGGAAGCTACGAGCAGTACTTC CASSPRQGSYEQYF TRBD1 NA TRBJ2-7 TRBV18
TGCAGTGCTAGAGAGCCCCGGGACAGGACCCCCCAGTACTTC CSAREPRDRTPQYF TRBD1 few TRBJ2-5 TRBV20-1
TGCGCCAGCAGCCAAGATCCGCAGGGGCACAATGAGCAGTTCTTC CASSQDPQGHNEQFF NA few TRBJ2-1 TRBV4-3
TGCAGTGCTAGCACAGGGGGTGGGTCACCCCTCCACTTT CSASTGGGSPLHF TRBD1 many TRBJ1-6 TRBV20-1
TGCGCCAGCAGCTTGGGCGGGACAGGGGGCCGGTATGAGCAGTTCTTC CASSLGGTGGRYEQFF TRBD1 NA TRBJ2-1 TRBV5-1
TGTGCCACCAGTGATGTACGGACAGGGGGCACGGGCGAGCAGTACTTC CATSDVRTGGTGEQYF TRBD1 few TRBJ2-7 TRBV24-1
TGTGCCAGCAGCTTAGCGGGGGGGTACACCGGGGAGCTGTTTTTT CASSLAGGYTGELFF TRBD2 few TRBJ2-2 TRBV7-2
TGTGCCAGCAGTTACTCCGGGGGTAGCCCAGATACGCAGTATTTT CASSYSGGSPDTQYF NA many TRBJ2-3 TRBV6-5
TGTGCCAGCAGTTACCTTATGGGACCTGGGGTCGAGCAGTACTTC CASSYLMGPGVEQYF NA NA TRBJ2-7 TRBV6-5
TGCAGTGCTAGACAGGGGGCAGATACGCAGTATTTT CSARQGADTQYF TRBD1 many TRBJ2-3 TRBV20-1
TGTGCCAGCAGTAGCCCCGGGACAGCCTACGAGCAGTACTTC CASSSPGTAYEQYF TRBD1 NA TRBJ2-7 TRBV6-2/TRBV6-3
TGTGCCAGCAGCTTTCCCGGGGGGGGGCAGTACTTC CASSFPGGGQYF TRBD2 many TRBJ2-7 TRBV7-2
TGCAGTGCTCACGGACTAGCGGCGAACGAGCAGTACTTC CSAHGLAANEQYF TRBD2 many TRBJ2-7 TRBV20-1
TGCAGTGCAAACAGATTAGCGGGAGTAGTCAATGAGCAGTTCTTC CSANRLAGVVNEQFF TRBD2 few TRBJ2-1 TRBV20-1
TGTGCCAGCAGCGCCGGGACAGGGGGCTCAGATACGCAGTATTTT CASSAGTGGSDTQYF TRBD1 many TRBJ2-3 TRBV2
TGTGCCAGCAGCTTAAACGCGCAGGCCCGATACGAGCAGTACTTC CASSLNAQARYEQYF NA few TRBJ2-7 TRBV7-8
TGTGCCAGCAGCCCCTGGCGGAACGGAATGAACACTGAAGCTTTCTTT CASSPWRNGMNTEAFF NA many TRBJ1-1 TRBV6-2/TRBV6-3
TGTGCCAGCAGCCCGCGGACTAGCGGGAGTCCCGGGGAGCTGTTTTTT CASSPRTSGSPGELFF TRBD2 NA TRBJ2-2 TRBV5-5
TGTGCCAGCTCATCAGGGGACCACTATGGCTACACCTTC CASSSGDHYGYTF NA NA TRBJ1-2 TRBV18
TGCGCCAGCAGCCCTCAGCAGCGGGACCCCGATACGCAGTATTTT CASSPQQRDPDTQYF TRBD2 few TRBJ2-3 TRBV5-1